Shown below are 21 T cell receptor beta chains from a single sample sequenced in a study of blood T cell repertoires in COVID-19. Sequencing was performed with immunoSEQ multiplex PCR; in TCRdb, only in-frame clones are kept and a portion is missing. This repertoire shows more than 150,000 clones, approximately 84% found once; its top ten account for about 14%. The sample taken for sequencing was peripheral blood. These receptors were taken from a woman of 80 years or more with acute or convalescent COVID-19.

The CDR3: CASSPGLAGDNEQFF. The CDR3 DNA sequence: TGCGCCAGCAGCCCGGGACTAGCGGGGGACAATGAGCAGTTCTTC. This chain connects TRBV5-1 to TRBJ2-1, with 14 bases matching TRBD2. The CDR3 has 15 residues. Trimming removed 4 bases from V and 5 bases from J; junction bases left unmatched: 2. Germline V gene data show CDR1 as SGHRS and CDR2 as YFSETQ.

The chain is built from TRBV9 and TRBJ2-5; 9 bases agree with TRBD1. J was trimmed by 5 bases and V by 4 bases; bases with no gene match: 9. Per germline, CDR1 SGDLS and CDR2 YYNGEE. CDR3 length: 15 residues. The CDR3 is CASSLQGAQPETQYF. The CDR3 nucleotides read TGTGCCAGCAGCTTACAGGGGGCCCAGCCGGAGACCCAGTACTTC. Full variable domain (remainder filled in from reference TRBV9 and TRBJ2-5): DSGVTQTPKHLITATGQRVTLRCSPRSGDLSVYWYQQSLDQGLQFLIQYYNGEERAKGNILERFSAQQFPDLHSELNLSSLELGDSALYFCASSLQGAQPETQYFGPGTRLLVL.

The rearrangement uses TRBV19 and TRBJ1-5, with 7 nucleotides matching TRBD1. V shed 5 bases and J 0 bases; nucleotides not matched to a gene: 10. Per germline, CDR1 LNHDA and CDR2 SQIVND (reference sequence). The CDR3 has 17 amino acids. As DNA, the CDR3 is TGTGCCAGTAGTTATGGACAGGCTTTATATAGCAATCAGCCCCAGCATTTT. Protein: CASSYGQALYSNQPQHF.

CDR3 sequence (DNA): TGTGCCAGCTCACCACAAAGGGGGAAAGGGGATGAGCAGTTCTTC. Its protein product is CASSPQRGKGDEQFF. The V gene is TRBV18, the J gene TRBJ2-1, with a possible D match to TRBD1 (6 bases). This CDR3 comprises 15 residues. V was cut by 1 base and J by 8 bases, with 15 bases left in between. Germline CDR1 and CDR2: KGHSH and LQKENI. Full variable domain (remainder filled in from reference TRBV18 and TRBJ2-1): NAGVMQNPRHLVRRRGQEARLRCSPMKGHSHVYWYRQLPEEGLKFMVYLQKENIIDESGMPKERFSAEFPKEGPSILRIQQVVRGDSAAYFCASSPQRGKGDEQFFGPGTRLTVL.

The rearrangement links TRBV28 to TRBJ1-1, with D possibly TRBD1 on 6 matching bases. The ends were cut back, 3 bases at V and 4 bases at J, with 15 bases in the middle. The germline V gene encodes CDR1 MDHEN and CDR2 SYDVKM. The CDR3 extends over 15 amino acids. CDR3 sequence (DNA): TGTGCCAGCAGTTTGGGGGGGCCTCAGGGCACTGAAGCTTTCTTT. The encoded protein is CASSLGGPQGTEAFF.

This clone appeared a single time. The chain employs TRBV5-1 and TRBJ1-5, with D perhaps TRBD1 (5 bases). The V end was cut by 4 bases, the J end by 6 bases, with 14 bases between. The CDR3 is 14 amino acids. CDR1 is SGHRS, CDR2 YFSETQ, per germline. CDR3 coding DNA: TGCGCCAGCAGCCCCCTGGGGGGAGGTCAGCCCCAGCATTTT. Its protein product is CASSPLGGGQPQHF.

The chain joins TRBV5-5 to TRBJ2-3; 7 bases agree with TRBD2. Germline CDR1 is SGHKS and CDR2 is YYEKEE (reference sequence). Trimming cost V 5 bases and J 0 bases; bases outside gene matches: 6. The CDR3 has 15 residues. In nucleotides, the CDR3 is TGTGCCAGCAGTGGACTAGGACGCAGCACAGATACGCAGTATTTT. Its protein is CASSGLGRSTDTQYF.

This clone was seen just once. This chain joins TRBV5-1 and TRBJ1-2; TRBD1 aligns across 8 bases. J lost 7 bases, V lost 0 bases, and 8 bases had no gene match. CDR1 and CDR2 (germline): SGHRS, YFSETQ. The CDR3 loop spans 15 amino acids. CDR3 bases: TGCGCCAGCAGCTTGGGAGGGACAGGCCACACTGGCTACACCTTC. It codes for CASSLGGTGHTGYTF.

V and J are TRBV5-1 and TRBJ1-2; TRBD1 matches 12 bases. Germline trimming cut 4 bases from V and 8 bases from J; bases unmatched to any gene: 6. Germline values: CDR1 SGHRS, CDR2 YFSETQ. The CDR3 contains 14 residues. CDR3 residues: CASSGPGTGGGYTF. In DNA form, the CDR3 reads TGCGCCAGCAGCGGGCCCGGGACAGGGGGCGGCTACACCTTC.

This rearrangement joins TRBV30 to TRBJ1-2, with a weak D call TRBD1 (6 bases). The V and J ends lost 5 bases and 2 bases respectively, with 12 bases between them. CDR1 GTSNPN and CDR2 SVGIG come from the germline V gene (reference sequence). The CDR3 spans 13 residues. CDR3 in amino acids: CAWATGTNYGYTF. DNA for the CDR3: TGTGCCTGGGCTACAGGGACCAACTATGGCTACACCTTC.

The CDR3: CASSLMGSGNTEAFF. Here the CDR3 DNA reads TGTGCCAGCAGCTTAATGGGCAGTGGGAACACTGAAGCTTTCTTT. The chain has TRBV7-9 and TRBJ1-1; no firm D call. Germline lookup yields CDR1 SEHNR and CDR2 FQNEAQ (reference sequence). The CDR3 is made up of 15 amino acids. V lost 2 bases and J 1 base, leaving 11 bases between the germline ends.

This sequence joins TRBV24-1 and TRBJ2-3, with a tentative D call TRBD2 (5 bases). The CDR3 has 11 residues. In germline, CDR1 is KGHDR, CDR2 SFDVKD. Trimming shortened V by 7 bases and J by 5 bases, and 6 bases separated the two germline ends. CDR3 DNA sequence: TGTGCCACCAGCGAGGGAGATACGCAGTATTTT. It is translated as CATSEGDTQYF.

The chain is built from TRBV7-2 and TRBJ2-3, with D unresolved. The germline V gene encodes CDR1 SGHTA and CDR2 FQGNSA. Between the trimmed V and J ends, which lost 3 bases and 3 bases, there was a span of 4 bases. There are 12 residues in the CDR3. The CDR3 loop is CASSFRTDTQYF. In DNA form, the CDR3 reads TGTGCCAGCAGCTTCCGGACAGATACGCAGTATTTT. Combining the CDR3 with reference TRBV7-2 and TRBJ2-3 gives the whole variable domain GAGVSQSPSNKVTEKGKDVELRCDPISGHTALYWYRQSLGQGLEFLIYFQGNSAPDKSGLPSDRFSAERTGGSVSTLTIQRTQQEDSAVYLCASSFRTDTQYFGPGTRLTVL.

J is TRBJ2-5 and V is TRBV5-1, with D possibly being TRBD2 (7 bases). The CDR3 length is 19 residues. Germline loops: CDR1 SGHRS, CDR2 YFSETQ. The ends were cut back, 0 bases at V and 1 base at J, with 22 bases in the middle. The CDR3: CASSLGGGGDGGPQETQYF. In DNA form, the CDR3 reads TGCGCCAGCAGCTTGGGGGGGGGCGGGGATGGCGGTCCCCAAGAGACCCAGTACTTC.

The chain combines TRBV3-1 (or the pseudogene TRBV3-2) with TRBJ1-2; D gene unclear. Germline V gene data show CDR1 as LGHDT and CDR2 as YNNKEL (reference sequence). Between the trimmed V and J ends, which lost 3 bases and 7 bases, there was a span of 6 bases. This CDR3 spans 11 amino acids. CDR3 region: CASSHISGYTF. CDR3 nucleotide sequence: TGTGCCAGCAGCCATATCTCTGGCTACACCTTC.

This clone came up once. The CDR3 sequence: CASSPDRGNYGYTF. The CDR3 DNA reads as TGTGCCAGCTCACCTGACAGGGGGAACTATGGCTACACCTTC. The J gene is TRBJ1-2, the V gene TRBV18; 9 nucleotides match TRBD1. V gave up 3 bases and J gave up 2 bases; unmatched junction bases: 1. Germline V CDR1 and CDR2: KGHSH, LQKENI. The CDR3 covers 14 residues.

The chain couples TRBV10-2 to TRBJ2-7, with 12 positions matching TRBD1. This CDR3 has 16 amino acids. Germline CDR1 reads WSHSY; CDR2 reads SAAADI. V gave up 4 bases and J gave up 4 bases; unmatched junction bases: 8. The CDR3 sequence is CASSGYRDRGLYEQYF. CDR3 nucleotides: TGCGCCAGCAGTGGATACCGGGACAGGGGGCTGTACGAGCAGTACTTC.

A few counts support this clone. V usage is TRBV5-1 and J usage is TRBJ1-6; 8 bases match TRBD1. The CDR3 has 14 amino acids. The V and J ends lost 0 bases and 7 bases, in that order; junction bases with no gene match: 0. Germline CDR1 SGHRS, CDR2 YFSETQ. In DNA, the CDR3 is TGCGCCAGCAGCTTGGGGACAGGGAATTCACCCCTCCACTTT. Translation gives CASSLGTGNSPLHF. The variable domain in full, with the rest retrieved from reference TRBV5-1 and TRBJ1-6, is KAGVTQTPRYLIKTRGQQVTLSCSPISGHRSVSWYQQTPGQGLQFLFEYFSETQRNKGNFPGRFSGRQFSNSRSEMNVSTLELGDSALYLCASSLGTGNSPLHFGNGTRLTVT.

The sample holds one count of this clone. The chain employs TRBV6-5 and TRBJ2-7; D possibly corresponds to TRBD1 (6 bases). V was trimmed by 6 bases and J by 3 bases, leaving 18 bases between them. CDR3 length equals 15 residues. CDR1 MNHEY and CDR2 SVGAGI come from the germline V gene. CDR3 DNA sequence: TGTGCCAGCAGGGGTAACCGGGACAAAGACTACGAGCAGTACTTC. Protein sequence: CASRGNRDKDYEQYF.

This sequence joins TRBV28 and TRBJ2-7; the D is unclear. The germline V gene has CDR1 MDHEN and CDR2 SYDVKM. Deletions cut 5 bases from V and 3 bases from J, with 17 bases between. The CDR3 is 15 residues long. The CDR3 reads CASSTRLSSGYEQYF. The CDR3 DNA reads TGTGCCAGCAGTACCCGACTGAGCTCCGGCTACGAGCAGTACTTC.

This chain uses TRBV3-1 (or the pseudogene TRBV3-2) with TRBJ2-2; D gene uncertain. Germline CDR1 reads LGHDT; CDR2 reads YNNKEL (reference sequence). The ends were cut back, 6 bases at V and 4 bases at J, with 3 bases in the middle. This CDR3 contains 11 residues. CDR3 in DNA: TGTGCCAGCAGTCTCACCGGGGAGCTGTTTTTT. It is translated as CASSLTGELFF.